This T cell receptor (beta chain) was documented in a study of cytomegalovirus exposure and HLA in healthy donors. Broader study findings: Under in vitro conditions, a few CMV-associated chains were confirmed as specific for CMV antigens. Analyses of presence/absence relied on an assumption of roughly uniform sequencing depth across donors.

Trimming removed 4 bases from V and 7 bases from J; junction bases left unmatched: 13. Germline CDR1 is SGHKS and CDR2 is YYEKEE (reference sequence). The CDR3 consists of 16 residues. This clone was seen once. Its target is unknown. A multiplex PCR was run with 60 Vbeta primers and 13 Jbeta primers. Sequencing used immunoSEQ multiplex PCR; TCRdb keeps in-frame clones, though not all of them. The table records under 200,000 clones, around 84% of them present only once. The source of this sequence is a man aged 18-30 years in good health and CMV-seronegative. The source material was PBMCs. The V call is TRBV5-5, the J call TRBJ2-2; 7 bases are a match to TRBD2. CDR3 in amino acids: CASSPLAGGIRGELFF. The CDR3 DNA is TGTGCCAGCAGCCCTTTAGCGGGTGGCATCCGCGGGGAGCTGTTTTTT.